This paragraph covers one T cell receptor beta chain sequence. What it binds is unknown. The CDR3 covers 13 residues. Between the trimmed V and J ends, which lost 6 bases and 7 bases, there was a span of 16 bases. The germline V gene encodes CDR1 MDHEN and CDR2 SYDVKM. Generated by immunoSEQ multiplex PCR, the TCRdb table keeps only in-frame clones and is missing some. This table holds fewer than 65,000 clones, around 90% found once. These data are taken from a study of OX40 agonist ivuxolimab in advanced cancers. Across the study: Patients received ivuxolimab, an agonistic anti-OX40 (CD134) antibody. Study findings and constraints: Within 6 weeks, CD4+ and CD8+ blood T cells expanded clonally at 0.1 to 3.0 mg/kg.

The TCR originated in an adult with an advanced solid tumor such as melanoma, head and neck, liver or kidney cancer. The V call is TRBV28, the J call TRBJ2-7, with D possibly being TRBD2 (6 bases). The sequencing used CD4+ or CD8+ T cells sorted from blood, collected in a trial of the OX40 agonist ivuxolimab. For the CDR3, the DNA is TGTGCCAGCAGCGGGACTCCTGGGGAGGAGCAGTACTTC. Translated: CASSGTPGEEQYF.